This is a list of T cell receptor beta chains from one sample in a study of blood T cell repertoires in COVID-19. The protocol was immunoSEQ multiplex PCR, while the TCRdb copy is restricted to in-frame clones and leaves out a portion. The table records about 37,000 clones, 65% to 85% of them present only once. Specimen: peripheral blood. Receptors were obtained from a man between 70 and 80 years old with COVID-19, enrolled during active disease. Both conserved end residues are part of each CDR3. Each record gives: J gene, V gene, clone size, CDR3 protein. Some rows have no size entry. The others give once, few or many, or a class for an expanded clone.

J gene: TRBJ2-5
V gene: TRBV5-6
clone size: few
CDR3 protein: CASSSTPGTGRETQYF

J gene: TRBJ1-4
V gene: TRBV18
clone size: .
CDR3 protein: CASSRDRQDEKLFF

J gene: TRBJ1-1
V gene: TRBV29-1
clone size: .
CDR3 protein: CSATENTEAFF

J gene: TRBJ2-5
V gene: TRBV11-2
clone size: few
CDR3 protein: CASNFRDNQETQYF

J gene: TRBJ1-3
V gene: TRBV4-2
clone size: .
CDR3 protein: CASSQDAVAGGNSGNTIYF

J gene: TRBJ2-7
V gene: TRBV5-1
clone size: few
CDR3 protein: CASSTGGAKTYEQYF

J gene: TRBJ1-1
V gene: TRBV10-3
clone size: .
CDR3 protein: CAISANRNTEAFF

J gene: TRBJ2-7
V gene: TRBV6-5
clone size: .
CDR3 protein: CASSYSREGREQYF

J gene: TRBJ1-1
V gene: TRBV3-1/TRBV3-2
clone size: once
CDR3 protein: CASSQVCTGFVAFF

J gene: TRBJ2-6
V gene: TRBV6-5
clone size: .
CDR3 protein: CASSYEVSSGANVLTF

J gene: TRBJ2-7
V gene: TRBV3-1/TRBV3-2
clone size: .
CDR3 protein: CASSLLVGQGSEYEQYF

J gene: TRBJ2-1
V gene: TRBV10-3
clone size: .
CDR3 protein: CAIGLAGGNEQFF

J gene: TRBJ2-5
V gene: TRBV4-1
clone size: .
CDR3 protein: CASSQPGLLGHSGTQYF

J gene: TRBJ1-2
V gene: TRBV25-1
clone size: .
CDR3 protein: CASSVRTAPLNYGYTF

J gene: TRBJ1-5
V gene: TRBV4-1
clone size: .
CDR3 protein: CASSPGGAQPQHF

J gene: TRBJ2-1
V gene: TRBV5-8
clone size: .
CDR3 protein: CASSLGGTGIGQFF

J gene: TRBJ1-2
V gene: TRBV7-2
clone size: .
CDR3 protein: CASSPGGYGYTF

J gene: TRBJ2-1
V gene: TRBV6-6
clone size: .
CDR3 protein: CASSSPPEEQFF

J gene: TRBJ1-6
V gene: TRBV9
clone size: .
CDR3 protein: CASSVRAAGPSPLHF

J gene: TRBJ2-5
V gene: TRBV14
clone size: .
CDR3 protein: CASSQVQWATSGRRETQYF

J gene: TRBJ1-2
V gene: TRBV7-2
clone size: .
CDR3 protein: CASSLAQFYGYTF

J gene: TRBJ2-3
V gene: TRBV6-5
clone size: .
CDR3 protein: CASRAGLATDTQYF

J gene: TRBJ2-3
V gene: TRBV5-1
clone size: .
CDR3 protein: CASSFGGGSDTQYF

J gene: TRBJ1-2
V gene: TRBV10-3
clone size: few
CDR3 protein: CAISDGRVPPYGYTF

J gene: TRBJ1-6
V gene: TRBV4-2
clone size: .
CDR3 protein: CASSQDPTGPLLALHF

J gene: TRBJ2-1
V gene: TRBV24-1
clone size: .
CDR3 protein: CATSDPVKGLAGIEQFF

J gene: TRBJ2-7
V gene: TRBV6-2/TRBV6-3
clone size: .
CDR3 protein: CASSYGVASGVLEQYF

J gene: TRBJ2-1
V gene: TRBV7-3
clone size: .
CDR3 protein: CASSPTRTGPHEQFF

J gene: TRBJ2-6
V gene: TRBV19
clone size: .
CDR3 protein: CASSIPAGGSGANVLTF

J gene: TRBJ2-3
V gene: TRBV19
clone size: .
CDR3 protein: CASHEGLAGADTQYF

J gene: TRBJ1-2
V gene: TRBV28
clone size: .
CDR3 protein: CASSLGGGPNYGYTF

J gene: TRBJ2-5
V gene: TRBV7-8
clone size: .
CDR3 protein: CASSPWTGEETQYF

J gene: TRBJ1-2
V gene: TRBV7-8
clone size: once
CDR3 protein: CASSLLGQGGYTF

J gene: TRBJ2-5
V gene: TRBV7-2
clone size: .
CDR3 protein: CASSYQTGGETQYF

J gene: TRBJ1-2
V gene: TRBV6-2/TRBV6-3
clone size: .
CDR3 protein: CASSYLDREYGYTF

J gene: TRBJ1-1
V gene: TRBV4-2
clone size: .
CDR3 protein: CASSSIDRTNTEAFF

J gene: TRBJ1-5
V gene: TRBV7-9
clone size: .
CDR3 protein: CASSRGQGAGQPQHF

J gene: TRBJ1-1
V gene: TRBV27
clone size: .
CDR3 protein: CASSWRIETEAFF

J gene: TRBJ2-7
V gene: TRBV18
clone size: once
CDR3 protein: CASSRAGTASYEQYF

J gene: TRBJ2-7
V gene: TRBV19
clone size: .
CDR3 protein: CASSRQGSSYEQYF

J gene: TRBJ2-7
V gene: TRBV27
clone size: .
CDR3 protein: CASSLSSGSLYEQYF

J gene: TRBJ2-1
V gene: TRBV28
clone size: once
CDR3 protein: CASSSPGMINEQFF

J gene: TRBJ2-6
V gene: TRBV7-2
clone size: once
CDR3 protein: CASSIRLNRVSSGANVLTF

J gene: TRBJ1-3
V gene: TRBV24-1
clone size: few
CDR3 protein: CATSDSRGSGNTIYF

J gene: TRBJ1-2
V gene: TRBV28
clone size: .
CDR3 protein: CASTPTPGQDSNYGYTF

J gene: TRBJ2-3
V gene: TRBV30
clone size: .
CDR3 protein: CAWSAGGSADTQYF

J gene: TRBJ2-1
V gene: TRBV10-3
clone size: .
CDR3 protein: CAIRTSGRLNEQFF

J gene: TRBJ2-1
V gene: TRBV27
clone size: .
CDR3 protein: CASSLTGGNFNEQFF

J gene: TRBJ1-5
V gene: TRBV6-2/TRBV6-3
clone size: .
CDR3 protein: CASSSNQPQHF